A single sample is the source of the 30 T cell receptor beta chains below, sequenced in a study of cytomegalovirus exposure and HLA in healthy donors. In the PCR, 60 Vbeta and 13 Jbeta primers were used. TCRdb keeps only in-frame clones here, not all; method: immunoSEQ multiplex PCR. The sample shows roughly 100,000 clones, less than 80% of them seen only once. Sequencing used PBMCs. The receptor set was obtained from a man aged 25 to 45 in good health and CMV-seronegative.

CDR3 loop: CASGNYQGAGDEQYF. For the CDR3, the DNA is TGTGCCAGCGGAAACTACCAGGGTGCAGGAGACGAGCAGTACTTC. The genes are TRBV6-6 and TRBJ2-7; tentatively, D is TRBD1 (5 bases). Germline CDR1 reads MNHNY; CDR2 reads SVGAGI (reference sequence). The CDR3 has 15 residues. V lost 8 bases, J lost 5 bases, and 22 bases lay in between.

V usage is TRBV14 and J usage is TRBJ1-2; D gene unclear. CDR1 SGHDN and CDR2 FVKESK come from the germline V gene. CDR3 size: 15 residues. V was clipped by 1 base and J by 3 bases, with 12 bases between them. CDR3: CASSQAPLADYGYTF. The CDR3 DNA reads TGTGCCAGCAGCCAAGCCCCACTGGCGGACTATGGCTACACCTTC. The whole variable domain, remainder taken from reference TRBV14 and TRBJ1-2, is EAGVTQFPSHSVIEKGQTVTLRCDPISGHDNLYWYRRVMGKEIKFLLHFVKESKQDESGMPNNRFLAERTGGTYSTLKVQPAELEDSGVYFCASSQAPLADYGYTFGSGTRLTVV.

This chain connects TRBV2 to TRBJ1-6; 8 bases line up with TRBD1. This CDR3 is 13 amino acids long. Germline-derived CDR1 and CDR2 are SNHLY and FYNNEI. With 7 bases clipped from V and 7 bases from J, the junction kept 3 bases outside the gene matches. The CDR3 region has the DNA TGTGCCAGCAACCGACAGGGGAATTCACCCCTCCACTTT. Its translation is CASNRQGNSPLHF.

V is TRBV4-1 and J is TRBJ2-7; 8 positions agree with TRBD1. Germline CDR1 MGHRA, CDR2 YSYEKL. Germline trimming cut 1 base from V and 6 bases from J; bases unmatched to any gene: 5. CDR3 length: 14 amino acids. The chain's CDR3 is CASSQASTGAEQYF. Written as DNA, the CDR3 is TGCGCCAGCAGCCAAGCCTCGACAGGGGCCGAGCAGTACTTC.

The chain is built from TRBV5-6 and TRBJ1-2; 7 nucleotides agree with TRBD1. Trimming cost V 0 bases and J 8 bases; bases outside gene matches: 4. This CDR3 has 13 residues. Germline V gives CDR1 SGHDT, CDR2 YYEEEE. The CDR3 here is CASSLGQGQGYTF. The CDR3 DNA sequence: TGTGCCAGCAGCTTGGGACAGGGCCAAGGCTACACCTTC.

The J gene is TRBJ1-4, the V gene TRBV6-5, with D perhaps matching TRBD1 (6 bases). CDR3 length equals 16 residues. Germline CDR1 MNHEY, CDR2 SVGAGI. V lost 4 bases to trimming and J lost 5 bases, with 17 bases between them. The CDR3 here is CASSSSQGGPNEKLFF. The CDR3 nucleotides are TGTGCCAGCAGTTCCTCACAGGGAGGGCCGAATGAAAAACTGTTTTTT.

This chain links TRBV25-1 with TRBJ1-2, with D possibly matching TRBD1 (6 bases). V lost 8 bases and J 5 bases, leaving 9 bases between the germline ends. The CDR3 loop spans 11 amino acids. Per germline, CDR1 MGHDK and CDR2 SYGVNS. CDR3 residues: CASGGAYGYTF. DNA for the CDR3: TGTGCCAGCGGGGGGGCGTATGGCTACACCTTC.

The chain's CDR3 is CASSPQGLAGGDTQYF. The CDR3 DNA sequence: TGTGCCAGCAGCCCACAGGGACTAGCGGGGGGGGATACGCAGTATTTT. The chain recombines TRBV5-4 with TRBJ2-3; 16 bases are shared with TRBD2. CDR3 size: 16 residues. CDR1 and CDR2 from the germline V gene are SGHNT and YYREEE (reference sequence). V was pared by 4 bases and J by 6 bases, with 5 bases of the junction left unmatched.

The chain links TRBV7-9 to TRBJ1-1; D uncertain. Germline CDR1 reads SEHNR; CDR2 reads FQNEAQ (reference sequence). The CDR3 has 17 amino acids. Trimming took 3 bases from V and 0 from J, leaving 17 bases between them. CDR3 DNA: TGTGCCAGCAGCTTTCGAGGGATTAGGGCGGTGAACACTGAAGCTTTCTTT. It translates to CASSFRGIRAVNTEAFF.

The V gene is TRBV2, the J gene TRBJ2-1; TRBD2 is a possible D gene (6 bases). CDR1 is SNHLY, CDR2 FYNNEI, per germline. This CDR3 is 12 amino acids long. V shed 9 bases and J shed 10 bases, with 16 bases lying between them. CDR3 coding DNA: TGTGCCAGTCGAGCGGGCCCGGGGGAGCAGTTCTTC. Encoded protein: CASRAGPGEQFF.

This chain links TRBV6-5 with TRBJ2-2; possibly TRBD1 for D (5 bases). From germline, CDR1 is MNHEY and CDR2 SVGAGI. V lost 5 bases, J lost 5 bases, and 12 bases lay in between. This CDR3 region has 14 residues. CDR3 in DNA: TGTGCCAGCAGTACCAACCAGGGTACCGGGGAGCTGTTTTTT. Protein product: CASSTNQGTGELFF.

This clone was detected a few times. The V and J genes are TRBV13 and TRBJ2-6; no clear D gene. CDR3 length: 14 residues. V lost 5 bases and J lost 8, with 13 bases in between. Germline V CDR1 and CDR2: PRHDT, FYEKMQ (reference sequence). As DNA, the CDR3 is TGTGCCAGCAGCCCCAGACACGAGTCCAACGTCCTGACTTTC. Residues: CASSPRHESNVLTF.

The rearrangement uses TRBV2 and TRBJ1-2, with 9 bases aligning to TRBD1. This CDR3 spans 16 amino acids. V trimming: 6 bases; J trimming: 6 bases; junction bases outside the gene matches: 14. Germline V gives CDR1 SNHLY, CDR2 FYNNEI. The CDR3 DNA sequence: TGTGCCAGCAGCCCGGAGTTACAGGGGGCCGCGAATGGCTACACCTTC. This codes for CASSPELQGAANGYTF.

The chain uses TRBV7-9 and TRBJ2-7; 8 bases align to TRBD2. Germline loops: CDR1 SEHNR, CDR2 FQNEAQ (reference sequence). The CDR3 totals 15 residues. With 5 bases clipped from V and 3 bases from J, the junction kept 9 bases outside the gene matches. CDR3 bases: TGTGCCAGCAGCCCGGGGGGGGTCCGGGTCTACGAGCAGTACTTC. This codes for CASSPGGVRVYEQYF. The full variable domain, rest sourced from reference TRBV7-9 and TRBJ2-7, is DTGVSQNPRHKITKRGQNVTFRCDPISEHNRLYWYRQTLGQGPEFLTYFQNEAQLEKSRLLSDRFSAERPKGSFSTLEIQRTEQGDSAMYLCASSPGGVRVYEQYFGPGTRLTVT.

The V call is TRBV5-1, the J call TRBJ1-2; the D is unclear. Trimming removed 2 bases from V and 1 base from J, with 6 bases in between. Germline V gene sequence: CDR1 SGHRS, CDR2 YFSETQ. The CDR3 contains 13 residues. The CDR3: CASSLPGNYGYTF. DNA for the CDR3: TGCGCCAGCAGCTTACCGGGTAACTATGGCTACACCTTC.

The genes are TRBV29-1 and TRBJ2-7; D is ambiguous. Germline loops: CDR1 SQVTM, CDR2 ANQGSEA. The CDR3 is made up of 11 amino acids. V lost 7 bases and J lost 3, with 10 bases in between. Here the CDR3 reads CSAGVDYEQYF. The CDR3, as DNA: TGCAGCGCAGGCGTAGACTACGAGCAGTACTTC.

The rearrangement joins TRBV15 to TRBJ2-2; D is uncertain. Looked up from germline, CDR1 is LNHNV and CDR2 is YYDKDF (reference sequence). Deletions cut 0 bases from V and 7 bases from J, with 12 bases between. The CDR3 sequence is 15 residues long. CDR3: CATSRDQRSNGELFF. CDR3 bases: TGTGCCACCAGCAGAGATCAACGGTCAAACGGGGAGCTGTTTTTT.

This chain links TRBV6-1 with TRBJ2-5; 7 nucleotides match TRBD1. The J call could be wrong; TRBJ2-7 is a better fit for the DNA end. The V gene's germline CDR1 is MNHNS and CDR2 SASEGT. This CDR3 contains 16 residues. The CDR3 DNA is TGTGCCAGCAGTGTAGGGAGTGGGACAGCCGCCTACGAGCAGTACTTC. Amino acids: CASSVGSGTAAYEQYF.

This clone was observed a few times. The CDR3 bases are TGCGCCAGCAGCCAGGACAGGGGCAATCAGCCCCAGCATTTT. This gives the protein CASSQDRGNQPQHF. V is TRBV4-3 and J is TRBJ1-5; 8 nucleotides agree with TRBD1. The germline gives CDR1 LGHNA, CDR2 YSLEER. V was pared by 3 bases and J by 2 bases, with 0 bases of the junction left unmatched. This CDR3 has 14 residues.

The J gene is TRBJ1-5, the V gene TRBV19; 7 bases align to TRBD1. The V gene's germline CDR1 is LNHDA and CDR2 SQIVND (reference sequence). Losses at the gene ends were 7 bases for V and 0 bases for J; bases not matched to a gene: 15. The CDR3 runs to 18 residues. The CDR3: CASTPGQTWEYSNQPQHF. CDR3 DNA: TGTGCCAGTACCCCGGGACAGACATGGGAGTATAGCAATCAGCCCCAGCATTTT. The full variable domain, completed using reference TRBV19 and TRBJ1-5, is DGGITQSPKYLFRKEGQNVTLSCEQNLNHDAMYWYRQDPGQGLRLIYYSQIVNDFQKGDIAEGYSVSREKKESFPLTVTSAQKNPTAFYLCASTPGQTWEYSNQPQHFGDGTRLSIL.

CDR3 residues: CASSYFATGVHNEQFF. CDR3 DNA: TGTGCCAGCAGTTACTTTGCGACAGGGGTTCACAATGAGCAGTTCTTC. The V gene is TRBV6-5, the J gene TRBJ2-1, with TRBD1 matching 8 bases. The V segment lost 1 base and the J segment 5 bases; nucleotides outside the gene matches: 7. The V gene's germline CDR1 is MNHEY and CDR2 SVGAGI. The CDR3 has 16 amino acids.

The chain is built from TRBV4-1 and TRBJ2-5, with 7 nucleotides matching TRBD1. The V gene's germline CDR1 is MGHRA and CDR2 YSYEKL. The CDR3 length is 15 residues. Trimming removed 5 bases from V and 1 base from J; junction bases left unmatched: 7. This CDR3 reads CASSSDRNFQETQYF. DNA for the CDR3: TGCGCCAGCAGCTCGGACAGGAACTTCCAAGAGACCCAGTACTTC.

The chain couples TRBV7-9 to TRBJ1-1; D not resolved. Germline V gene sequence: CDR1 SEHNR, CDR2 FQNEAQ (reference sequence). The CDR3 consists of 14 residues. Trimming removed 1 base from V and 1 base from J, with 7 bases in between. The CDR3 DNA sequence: TGTGCCAGCAGCTTAGATTTAGAGAACACTGAAGCTTTCTTT. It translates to CASSLDLENTEAFF.

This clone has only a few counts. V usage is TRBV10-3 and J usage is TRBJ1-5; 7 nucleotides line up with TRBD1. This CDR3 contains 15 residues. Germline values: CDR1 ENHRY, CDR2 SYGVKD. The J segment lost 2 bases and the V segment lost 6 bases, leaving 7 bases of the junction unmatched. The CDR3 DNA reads TGTGCCATCAGACCCACAGGGGCGGGCAATCAGCCCCAGCATTTT. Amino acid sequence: CAIRPTGAGNQPQHF.

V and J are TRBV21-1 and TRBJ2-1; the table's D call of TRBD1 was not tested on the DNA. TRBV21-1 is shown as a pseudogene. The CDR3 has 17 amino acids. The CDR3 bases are TGTGCCAGCAGCAATGGGGGCGAGGCCTCTCCCCACAATGAGCAGTTCTTC. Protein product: CASSNGGEASPHNEQFF.

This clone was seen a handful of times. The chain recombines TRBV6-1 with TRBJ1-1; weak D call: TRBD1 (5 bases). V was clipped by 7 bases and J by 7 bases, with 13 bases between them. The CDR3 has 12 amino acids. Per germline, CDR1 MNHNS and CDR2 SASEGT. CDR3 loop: CASTLDRYEAFF. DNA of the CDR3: TGTGCCAGCACCCTTGACAGATATGAAGCTTTCTTT.

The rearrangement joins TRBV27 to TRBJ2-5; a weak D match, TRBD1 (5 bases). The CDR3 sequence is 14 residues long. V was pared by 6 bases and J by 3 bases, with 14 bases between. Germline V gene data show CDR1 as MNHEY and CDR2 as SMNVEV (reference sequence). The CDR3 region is CASSCYTGEETQYF. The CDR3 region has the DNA TGTGCCAGCAGCTGCTACACAGGCGAAGAGACCCAGTACTTC.

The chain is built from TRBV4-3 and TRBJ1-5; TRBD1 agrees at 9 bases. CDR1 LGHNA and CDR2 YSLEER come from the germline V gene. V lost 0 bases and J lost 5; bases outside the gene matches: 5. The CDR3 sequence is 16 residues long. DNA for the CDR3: TGCGCCAGCAGCCAAGATCAGGGACAGGGCCATCAGCCCCAGCATTTT. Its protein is CASSQDQGQGHQPQHF.

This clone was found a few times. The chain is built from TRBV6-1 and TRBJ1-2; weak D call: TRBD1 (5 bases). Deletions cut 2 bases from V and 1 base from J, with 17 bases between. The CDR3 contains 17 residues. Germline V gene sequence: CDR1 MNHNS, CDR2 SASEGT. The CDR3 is CASSEPSGGTYNYGYTF. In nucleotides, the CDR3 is TGTGCCAGCAGTGAACCCTCGGGAGGGACGTATAACTATGGCTACACCTTC.

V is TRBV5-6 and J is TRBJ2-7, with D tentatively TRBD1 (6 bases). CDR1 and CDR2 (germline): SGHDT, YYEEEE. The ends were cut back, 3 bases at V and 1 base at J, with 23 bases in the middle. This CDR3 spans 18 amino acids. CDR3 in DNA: TGTGCCAGCAGCTCGGTCCCATACAGGGACGGACGGTCCTACGAGCAGTACTTC. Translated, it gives CASSSVPYRDGRSYEQYF. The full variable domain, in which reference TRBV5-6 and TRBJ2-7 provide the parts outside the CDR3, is DAGVTQSPTHLIKTRGQQVTLRCSPKSGHDTVSWYQQALGQGPQFIFQYYEEEERQRGNFPDRFSGHQFPNYSSELNVNALLLGDSALYLCASSSVPYRDGRSYEQYFGPGTRLTVT.